The T cell receptor (beta chain) described here comes from a study of T-cell memory formation after mild COVID-19. Study-wide results and limits: Several responding clones turned up in pre-infection memory, indicating that cross-reactive memory may have taken part.

TCRdb used MiXCR to reprocess the 5' RACE reads, holding one entry per CDR3 protein. This table has approximately 100,000 distinct CDR3 sequences, 8.5% to 14% appearing once. Germline assignment: CDR1 SEHNR and CDR2 FQNEAQ (reference sequence). V was shortened by 4 bases and J by 3 bases, with 14 bases between the two germline ends. The CDR3 has 15 amino acids. This clonotype was picked up a small number of times. What it binds is unknown. The V gene is TRBV7-9, the J gene TRBJ2-3; D may correspond to TRBD1 or TRBD2 (5 bases each). This TCR came from a man aged 18 to 30 who had mild COVID-19 (a few samples of this study predate the infection). Cell type and time point are not known. Sequenced sample: PBMCs or a T cell subset sorted from them (not recorded which). CDR3 sequence (DNA): TGTGCCAGCAGCTATCGGGACCCGCCGACAGATACGCAGTATTTT. As protein: CASSYRDPPTDTQYF.